Listed below are T cell receptor beta chains from one sample, sequenced in a study of cytomegalovirus exposure and HLA in healthy donors. Assay: immunoSEQ multiplex PCR; the TCRdb copy retains only in-frame clones and omits some. Of under 150,000 clones listed, about 79% were seen once; the top ten hold about 3.9%. The sample was PBMCs. The origin of the receptors is a man aged 40-49 years in good health and CMV-seropositive. Each CDR3 is given with its conserved first and last residue. A D gene is named only where the DNA matches it firmly. Expanded clones get a size class; other rows say once, few or many, or leave the size out.

CASSTTLAGLYNEQFF	TGCGCCAGCAGCACCACGCTAGCGGGACTTTACAATGAGCAGTTCTTC	TRBJ2-1	TRBV4-1	TRBD2	-
CASSYAGGSSYEQYF	TGTGCCAGCAGTTACGCAGGGGGCTCTTCCTACGAGCAGTACTTC	TRBJ2-7	TRBV6-5	TRBD1	-
CSGTRDFTDTQYF	TGCAGCGGTACCCGGGACTTCACAGATACGCAGTATTTT	TRBJ2-3	TRBV29-1	-	once
CATSRGGRFNTGELFF	TGTGCCACCAGCAGGGGGGGACGGTTTAACACCGGGGAGCTGTTTTTT	TRBJ2-2	TRBV15	-	once
CASSNPWTAYEQYF	TGTGCCAGCAGCAACCCCTGGACAGCCTACGAGCAGTACTTC	TRBJ2-7	TRBV11-2	-	-
CASSQVGAESTDTQYF	TGCGCCAGCAGCCAAGTTGGAGCGGAGAGTACAGATACGCAGTATTTT	TRBJ2-3	TRBV4-1	-	-
CASSEGAGGNQPQHF	TGTGCCAGCAGTGAGGGGGCAGGGGGTAATCAGCCCCAGCATTTT	TRBJ1-5	TRBV6-4	TRBD1	few
CAWSQRGGDNQPQHF	TGTGCCTGGAGCCAACGGGGAGGGGATAATCAGCCCCAGCATTTT	TRBJ1-5	TRBV30	-	-
CASSQDRGLAGIRNEQFF	TGCGCCAGCAGCCAAGATCGAGGACTAGCGGGAATAAGGAATGAGCAGTTCTTC	TRBJ2-1	TRBV4-1	TRBD2	once
CASSLQVNTEAFF	TGTGCCAGCAGCCTACAGGTGAACACTGAAGCTTTCTTT	TRBJ1-1	TRBV16	-	-
CASTDPGTSGETQYF	TGTGCCAGTACCGATCCCGGGACAAGCGGAGAGACCCAGTACTTC	TRBJ2-5	TRBV19	-	-
CASSSGQAEETQYF	TGCGCCAGCAGCTCAGGGCAGGCCGAAGAGACCCAGTACTTC	TRBJ2-5	TRBV5-1	-	-
CASSQGQGTAQYF	TGTGCCAGCAGCCAGGGACAGGGAACTGCGCAGTACTTC	TRBJ2-4	TRBV28	TRBD1	-
CAISVSSYEQYF	TGTGCCATCAGTGTTAGCTCCTACGAGCAGTACTTC	TRBJ2-7	TRBV10-3	-	-
CASSQGLDQPQHF	TGTGCCAGCAGTCAGGGGTTGGATCAGCCCCAGCATTTT	TRBJ1-5	TRBV13	-	-
CASSTGTSVSNQPQHF	TGTGCCAGCAGCACCGGGACATCAGTTAGCAATCAGCCCCAGCATTTT	TRBJ1-5	TRBV5-6	-	once
CASSLQGLYGYTF	TGTGCCAGCAGTTTACAGGGTCTCTATGGCTACACCTTC	TRBJ1-2	TRBV28	-	-
CASSRRTALTYEQYF	TGTGCCAGCAGCCGTCGGACAGCCTTGACCTACGAGCAGTACTTC	TRBJ2-7	TRBV13	-	-
CASRTDSHYGYTF	TGTGCCAGCCGTACCGACAGCCACTATGGCTACACCTTC	TRBJ1-2	TRBV19	-	-
CASSPIPGQGINEQFF	TGTGCCAGCTCACCAATACCGGGACAGGGAATCAATGAGCAGTTCTTC	TRBJ2-1	TRBV18	TRBD1	-
CASSPYRGDGEKLFF	TGTGCCAGCAGCCCATACAGGGGGGACGGTGAAAAACTGTTTTTT	TRBJ1-4	TRBV14	TRBD1	few
CASSARGGSYNEQFF	TGTGCCAGCAGCGCTAGAGGCGGCTCCTACAATGAGCAGTTCTTC	TRBJ2-1	TRBV9	-	-
CASSFSGINEQFF	TGTGCCAGCAGCTTTTCAGGTATTAATGAGCAGTTCTTC	TRBJ2-1	TRBV5-6	-	-
CASSKEAVGNQPQHF	TGTGCCAGCAGTAAGGAGGCAGTCGGCAATCAGCCCCAGCATTTT	TRBJ1-5	TRBV2	-	-
CASSPTGVRAKNIQYF	TGCGCCAGCAGCCCGACAGGGGTTAGAGCCAAAAACATTCAGTACTTC	TRBJ2-4	TRBV4-3	TRBD1	-
CASSFGLAQETQYF	TGTGCTAGCAGCTTCGGACTAGCCCAAGAGACCCAGTACTTC	TRBJ2-5	TRBV7-7	TRBD2	-
CAWSARLAGGNEQFF	TGTGCCTGGAGTGCGCGACTAGCGGGAGGCAATGAGCAGTTCTTC	TRBJ2-1	TRBV30	TRBD2	-
CASSEAGTPSTGGYTF	TGTGCCAGCAGTGAAGCCGGGACACCCTCGACTGGGGGCTACACCTTC	TRBJ1-2	TRBV6-1	-	-
CASSEGHSSNTGELFF	TGTGCCAGCAGTGAAGGTCACTCCTCGAACACCGGGGAGCTGTTTTTT	TRBJ2-2	TRBV6-1	-	-
CASSLQGQGRGEQYF	TGCGCCAGCAGCCTACAGGGACAGGGGAGGGGCGAGCAGTACTTC	TRBJ2-7	TRBV4-1	TRBD1	-
CAISRSGTKENTIYF	TGTGCCATCAGTCGTAGCGGGACCAAGGAAAACACCATATATTTT	TRBJ1-3	TRBV10-3	-	once
CASSFRTGDNEKLFF	TGTGCCAGCAGCTTCCGGACAGGTGATAATGAAAAACTGTTTTTT	TRBJ1-4	TRBV11-3	TRBD1	-
CASSLSRVANEKLFF	TGTGCCAGCAGTTTATCCAGGGTGGCTAATGAAAAACTGTTTTTT	TRBJ1-4	TRBV27	-	once
CSARGAYGYTF	TGCAGCGCCCGAGGCGCCTATGGCTACACCTTC	TRBJ1-2	TRBV29-1	-	-
CASSGQAQVRYYGYTF	TGTGCCAGCAGTGGACAGGCGCAGGTACGGTACTATGGCTACACCTTC	TRBJ1-2	TRBV9	TRBD1	-
CASSTRLVVDTQYF	TGTGCCAGTAGTACCAGACTAGTCGTAGATACGCAGTATTTT	TRBJ2-3	TRBV19	-	-
CASSYLGGNNEQFF	TGTGCCAGCAGTTACTTAGGGGGAAACAATGAGCAGTTCTTC	TRBJ2-1	TRBV6-5	-	few
CASRIGTGGNNEQYF	TGTGCCAGCAGAATCGGGACAGGGGGCAACAACGAGCAGTACTTC	TRBJ2-7	TRBV6-5	TRBD1	few
CASSLGGYGANVLTF	TGTGCCAGCAGCTTAGGAGGCTACGGGGCCAACGTCCTGACTTTC	TRBJ2-6	TRBV11-3	-	-
CSVEANYGYTF	TGCAGCGTTGAGGCCAACTATGGCTACACCTTC	TRBJ1-2	TRBV29-1	-	-
CASSPSRAGDPLIF	TGTGCCAGTAGTCCCAGCCGAGCGGGAGATCCTTTGATTTTT	TRBJ2-2	TRBV19	TRBD2	-
CASSTKGTGELFF	TGTGCCAGCAGCACCAAGGGGACCGGGGAGCTGTTTTTT	TRBJ2-2	TRBV27	-	-
CAISAGLAGGHRNEQFF	TGTGCCATCAGTGCGGGATTAGCGGGAGGCCACCGCAATGAGCAGTTCTTC	TRBJ2-1	TRBV10-3	TRBD2	few